This paragraph covers one T cell receptor beta chain sequence. Cohort placement rested on clinical history that participants reported themselves. This sample was included in a study of blood T cell repertoires in COVID-19. Generated by immunoSEQ multiplex PCR, the TCRdb table keeps only in-frame clones and is missing some. The table includes 250,000 to 300,000 clones, about 86% detected once. The CDR3 covers 13 residues. V was cut by 1 base and J by 9 bases, with 9 bases left in between. Per germline, CDR1 MNHNS and CDR2 SASEGT. This clonotype was obtained from a man aged 30 to 39 with acute COVID-19. J is TRBJ2-2 and V is TRBV6-1; weak D call: TRBD1 (6 bases). The sequencing input was PBMCs or T cells enriched from blood (not recorded which). The CDR3: CASSEGGGWELFF. CDR3 bases: TGTGCCAGCAGTGAAGGTGGGGGCTGGGAGCTGTTTTTT.